The 26 T cell receptor beta chains presented below share a single source sample, sequenced in a study of glioma-infiltrating T cells after dendritic cell vaccination. Assay: immunoSEQ multiplex PCR; the TCRdb copy retains only in-frame clones and omits some. The sample consists of about 82,000 clones, over 85% of them appearing once. Source: blood, taken before dendritic cell vaccination. All receptors come from a human donor with glioblastoma.

This rearrangement joins TRBV11-1 to TRBJ2-7; maybe TRBD1 (5 bases). Deletions cut 6 bases from V and 4 bases from J, with 19 bases between. CDR3 length: 15 amino acids. Germline loops: CDR1 SGHAT, CDR2 FQDESV (reference sequence). The CDR3 coding sequence is TGTGCCAGCAGTCAGGGCCTACCTAAGAATTACGAGCAGTACTTC. Translating gives CASSQGLPKNYEQYF.

The genes are TRBV30 and TRBJ2-3; D remains unclear. Germline lookup yields CDR1 GTSNPN and CDR2 SVGIG (reference sequence). Trimming took 2 bases from V and 0 from J, leaving 12 bases between them. The CDR3 sequence is 15 residues long. CDR3 DNA: TGTGCCTGGAGTAGGCGGAGACCTAGCACAGATACGCAGTATTTT. Protein: CAWSRRRPSTDTQYF.

This sequence joins TRBV5-1 and TRBJ2-2; the match to TRBD2 covers 8 bases. Germline lookup yields CDR1 SGHRS and CDR2 YFSETQ. Trimming took 3 bases from V and 5 from J; bases not matched to a gene: 15. The CDR3 totals 18 residues. CDR3 protein: CASSYHNPGLEGTGELFF. In DNA, the CDR3 is TGCGCCAGCAGCTACCACAACCCGGGACTAGAGGGTACCGGGGAGCTGTTTTTT.

This clone turned up a few times. V and J are TRBV6-1 and TRBJ1-6; 9 bases agree with TRBD1. The CDR3 has 15 residues. Looked up from germline, CDR1 is MNHNS and CDR2 is SASEGT. Trimming at V came to 6 bases and at J to 9 bases, leaving 9 bases not matched to a gene. This CDR3 reads CASRGQGRRASPLHF. CDR3 sequence (DNA): TGTGCCAGCAGGGGACAGGGAAGGAGAGCTTCACCCCTCCACTTT.

The rearrangement links TRBV18 to TRBJ2-7; 9 bases agree with TRBD2. In germline, CDR1 is KGHSH, CDR2 LQKENI. This CDR3 has 16 residues. V shed 3 bases and J 2 bases; nucleotides not matched to a gene: 8. Here the CDR3 reads CASSPQGAGGPYEQYF. The CDR3 region has the DNA TGTGCCAGCTCACCCCAGGGAGCGGGAGGCCCCTACGAGCAGTACTTC.

The CDR3 DNA follows: TGTGCCAGCAGCTCCTTAGCGGGCGAGCAGTTCTTC. This encodes CASSSLAGEQFF. This rearrangement joins TRBV5-6 to TRBJ2-1; 7 nucleotides agree with TRBD2. Per germline, CDR1 SGHDT and CDR2 YYEEEE. With V trimmed by 3 bases and J by 10 bases, 4 bases remained unmatched. CDR3 length: 12 amino acids. Together with reference TRBV5-6 and TRBJ2-1, the CDR3 gives the full variable domain: DAGVTQSPTHLIKTRGQQVTLRCSPKSGHDTVSWYQQALGQGPQFIFQYYEEEERQRGNFPDRFSGHQFPNYSSELNVNALLLGDSALYLCASSSLAGEQFFGPGTRLTVL.

The CDR3, as DNA: TGTGCCAGCAGCCAGGGTTTGAACTACGAGCAGTACTTC. Translated: CASSQGLNYEQYF. V and J are TRBV5-4 and TRBJ2-5; D might be TRBD1 (5 bases). TRBJ2-7 explains the end of the DNA better; the J call may be wrong. In germline, CDR1 is SGHNT, CDR2 YYREEE (reference sequence). This CDR3 is 13 amino acids long.

The CDR3 reads CASSDRDRAYEQYF. Here the CDR3 DNA reads TGTGCCAGCAGCGACCGGGACAGAGCCTACGAGCAGTACTTC. This chain links TRBV13 with TRBJ2-7, with TRBD1 identical over 7 bases. V dropped 5 bases and J dropped 2; count of bases not matched to a gene: 6. Germline CDR1 is PRHDT and CDR2 is FYEKMQ (reference sequence). There are 14 residues in the CDR3. Drawing the rest from reference TRBV13 and TRBJ2-7, the complete variable domain is AAGVIQSPRHLIKEKRETATLKCYPIPRHDTVYWYQQGPGQDPQFLISFYEKMQSDKGSIPDRFSAQQFSDYHSELNMSSLELGDSALYFCASSDRDRAYEQYFGPGTRLTVT.

This clone has just one count. CDR3 in amino acids: CASSLTGINSYNEQFF. The CDR3 bases are TGCGCCAGCAGTCTTACAGGTATTAACTCCTACAATGAGCAGTTCTTC. This chain joins TRBV23-1 and TRBJ2-1, with D tentatively TRBD1 (5 bases). TRBV23-1 is marked as an open reading frame, function uncertain. Trimming shortened V by 4 bases and J by 0 bases, and 13 bases separated the two germline ends. This CDR3 is built from 16 residues.

This chain joins TRBV14 and TRBJ2-5; 12 bases align to TRBD1. V dropped 4 bases and J dropped 4; count of bases not matched to a gene: 7. Germline-derived CDR1 and CDR2 are SGHDN and FVKESK. CDR3 length: 16 residues. The CDR3 nucleotides read TGTGCCAGCAGCCCTACTATGGGACAGGGGGCAGAGACCCAGTACTTC. Translated: CASSPTMGQGAETQYF.

This chain links TRBV15 with TRBJ2-1, with D hard to call. V shed 3 bases and J shed 5 bases, with 5 bases lying between them. CDR1 and CDR2 (germline): LNHNV, YYDKDF (reference sequence). This CDR3 is 12 amino acids long. The CDR3 loop is CATSRTNNEQFF. CDR3 DNA: TGTGCCACCAGCAGGACAAACAATGAGCAGTTCTTC.

The V call is TRBV9, the J call TRBJ2-7, with 11 positions matching TRBD2. Looked up from germline, CDR1 is SGDLS and CDR2 is YYNGEE. The CDR3 totals 15 residues. Germline trimming cut 2 bases from V and 3 bases from J; bases unmatched to any gene: 4. CDR3: CASSVGTSGGYEQYF. The CDR3 DNA is TGTGCCAGCAGCGTCGGGACTAGCGGCGGCTACGAGCAGTACTTC.

CDR3 DNA: TGTGCCAGCAGTTTCCACTCCCCCGGGGAGCTGTTTTTT. Its protein is CASSFHSPGELFF. The gene calls are TRBV2 and TRBJ2-2; D is undetermined. The CDR3 is 13 residues long. V dropped 5 bases and J dropped 6 bases, with 10 bases sitting between them. CDR1 and CDR2 (germline): SNHLY, FYNNEI.

The CDR3 is CASSYRSGIQETQYF. DNA for the CDR3: TGCGCCAGCAGCTACAGAAGCGGGATCCAAGAGACCCAGTACTTC. The rearrangement links TRBV5-1 to TRBJ2-5, with 7 bases matching TRBD2. Losses at the gene ends were 3 bases for V and 1 base for J; bases not matched to a gene: 6. Germline V gives CDR1 SGHRS, CDR2 YFSETQ. This CDR3 is built from 15 residues.

This chain links TRBV11-2 with TRBJ1-6; 12 bases are a match to TRBD1. CDR1 and CDR2 (germline): SGHAT, FQNNGV. J gave up 9 bases and V 5 bases, and 17 bases lay outside the gene matches. The CDR3 covers 19 residues. The CDR3 loop is CASSHPGQGAEPVASPLHF. In DNA form, the CDR3 reads TGTGCCAGCAGCCATCCGGGACAGGGGGCGGAACCGGTTGCTTCACCCCTCCACTTT.

This chain links TRBV9 with TRBJ2-5, with a tentative D call TRBD2 (5 bases). The V end was cut by 0 bases, the J end by 5 bases, with 14 bases between. The CDR3 consists of 15 residues. Germline CDR1 reads SGDLS; CDR2 reads YYNGEE. The CDR3 protein is CASSVGPAGLETQYF. The CDR3 nucleotides are TGTGCCAGCAGCGTAGGTCCCGCGGGCCTGGAGACCCAGTACTTC.

The J gene is TRBJ2-3, the V gene TRBV7-9; 14 nucleotides align to TRBD2. The CDR3 consists of 18 residues. With 5 bases clipped from V and 2 bases from J, the junction kept 9 bases outside the gene matches. In germline, CDR1 is SEHNR, CDR2 FQNEAQ (reference sequence). The CDR3 here is CASSKTGTSGGFTDTQYF. Here the CDR3 DNA reads TGTGCCAGCAGCAAAACGGGGACTAGCGGGGGCTTCACAGATACGCAGTATTTT.

J is TRBJ2-5 and V is TRBV2, with unresolved D. The V and J ends lost 1 base and 3 bases respectively, with 9 bases between them. The length of the CDR3 is 14 residues. Germline lookup yields CDR1 SNHLY and CDR2 FYNNEI. The CDR3 coding sequence is TGTGCCAGCAGTGAAGGTCTGCTAGAAGAGACCCAGTACTTC. Translated: CASSEGLLEETQYF.

This clone was recorded once. The chain is built from TRBV29-1 and TRBJ2-1; no clear D gene. Germline V gene sequence: CDR1 SQVTM, CDR2 ANQGSEA. Trimming removed 4 bases at V and 3 bases at J, with 16 bases between. This CDR3 has 15 amino acids. This CDR3 is CSVVEVEPNYNEQFF. The CDR3 region has the DNA TGCAGCGTTGTAGAGGTGGAGCCGAACTACAATGAGCAGTTCTTC.

The V call is TRBV4-2, the J call TRBJ1-1; D unclear. Germline V CDR1 and CDR2: LGHNA, YNFKEQ. V lost 1 base and J lost 3, with 9 bases in between. This CDR3 is 14 amino acids long. CDR3 nucleotides: TGTGCCAGCAGCCAAGGGTCGGGGTACACTGAAGCTTTCTTT. Protein: CASSQGSGYTEAFF.

This clone was observed a few times. V and J are TRBV6-6 and TRBJ1-1; D not resolved. The CDR3 has 12 amino acids. Trimming pared 6 bases from V and 1 base from J, leaving 6 bases between. The germline CDR1 and CDR2 sequences are MNHNY and SVGAGI (reference sequence). The CDR3 DNA sequence: TGTGCCAGCAGATCAGGGAACACTGAAGCTTTCTTT. Translated, it gives CASRSGNTEAFF.

Comments on this clone: Other DNA sequences in this specimen translate into the identical CDR3. The CDR3 DNA reads as TGTGCCAGCAGTCCCACAGGGTATGCTGAAGCTTTCTTT. Protein product: CASSPTGYAEAFF. The gene calls are TRBV28 and TRBJ1-1, with D perhaps matching TRBD1 (6 bases). Trimming took off 5 bases at V and 6 bases at J, with 13 bases between the two ends. CDR3 length: 13 amino acids. CDR1 is MDHEN and CDR2 is SYDVKM in the germline V gene.

This clone was picked up a small number of times. The rearrangement joins TRBV5-1 to TRBJ2-7, with a weak D call TRBD1 (5 bases). Germline CDR1 reads SGHRS; CDR2 reads YFSETQ. V gave up 0 bases and J gave up 6 bases, with 13 bases separating them. The length of the CDR3 is 14 residues. CDR3 amino acids: CASSLGAGPREQYF. CDR3 nucleotides: TGCGCCAGCAGCTTGGGGGCAGGGCCCCGCGAGCAGTACTTC.

CDR3 sequence: CASSRSGTGSYEQYF. The CDR3 nucleotides read TGCGCCAGCAGCAGGTCCGGGACAGGGAGCTACGAGCAGTACTTC. The genes are TRBV5-1 and TRBJ2-7, with TRBD1 matching 9 bases. V was pared by 4 bases and J by 3 bases, with 8 bases of the junction left unmatched. There are 15 residues in the CDR3. The germline gives CDR1 SGHRS, CDR2 YFSETQ.

CDR3 amino acids: CASSLSGTTITGELFF. The CDR3 DNA reads TGTGCCAGCAGTTTATCCGGGACTACGATCACCGGGGAGCTGTTTTTT. The V call is TRBV27, the J call TRBJ2-2; TRBD2 matches 7 bases. Germline V gives CDR1 MNHEY, CDR2 SMNVEV (reference sequence). After removal of 0 bases from V and 4 bases from J, the junction contained 5 bases not matched to a gene. CDR3 length: 16 residues.

The gene calls are TRBV10-3 and TRBJ1-1; 8 bases agree with TRBD1. The CDR3 length is 15 residues. Germline trimming cut 3 bases from V and 1 base from J; bases unmatched to any gene: 4. Germline lookup yields CDR1 ENHRY and CDR2 SYGVKD. CDR3 sequence: CAISEKGQANTEAFF. DNA of the CDR3: TGTGCCATCAGTGAAAAGGGACAGGCGAACACTGAAGCTTTCTTT.